This T cell receptor (beta chain) was recovered during a study of T cell repertoires in cytomegalovirus infection. About the study: Signatures in public TCR beta sequences pointed to both CMV infection and matching HLA type.

Germline loops: CDR1 MDHEN, CDR2 SYDVKM. There are 16 residues in the CDR3. The V gene end was trimmed by 6 bases and the J gene end by 2 bases; junction bases not matched to a gene: 10. This clonotype was detected ten times or more. TCRdb called the reads again in MiXCR, with one record for every CDR3 protein. The sample has around 310,000 distinct CDR3 sequences, roughly a sixth seen once. The chain has TRBV28 and TRBJ2-5, with 9 bases matching TRBD2. The sequenced sample consisted of PBMCs. The TCR was taken from a human donor in good health (CMV status not recorded). Some clones in this sample may be carry-over from other donors' samples. The CDR3 loop reads CASRPNSGGRQETQYF. In DNA form, the CDR3 reads TGTGCCAGCAGACCTAATAGCGGGGGAAGACAAGAGACCCAGTACTTC.